This T cell receptor beta chain was profiled in a study of cytomegalovirus exposure and HLA in healthy donors. Turning to the study itself: The roughly 120 validation repertoires matched the 666 first-cohort repertoires in platform, a later analysis reported.

Separate from the approximately 700-subject first cohort was the 120-subject validation cohort, to which the donors belonged. Overall study findings and caveats: It was confirmed in vitro that three of the CMV-associated chains were specific for CMV antigens. Most TCR sequences showed up rarely, but some public TCRs showed up in many donors.

As for this clone: Its antigen is still unknown.

Profiled with immunoSEQ multiplex PCR; TCRdb holds only in-frame clones, not every one. Seen here are 120,000 or so clones, around nine tenths observed once, and the top ten hold about 4.4%. Germline CDR1 is SNHLY and CDR2 is FYNNEI. The V segment lost 2 bases and the J segment 6 bases; nucleotides outside the gene matches: 10. The CDR3 is made up of 17 amino acids. Sequencing was carried out using PBMCs. The TCR sequence derives from a man in his late teens or twenties in good health and CMV-seropositive. The J gene is TRBJ2-3, the V gene TRBV2, with 11 bases matching TRBD2. The CDR3 DNA sequence: TGTGCCAGCAGTGAATTTAGTAGCGGGGGGGGCTCGGATACGCAGTATTTT. This gives the protein CASSEFSSGGGSDTQYF. Complete variable domain (other parts from reference TRBV2 and TRBJ2-3): EPEVTQTPSHQVTQMGQEVILRCVPISNHLYFYWYRQILGQKVEFLVSFYNNEISEKSEIFDDQFSVERPDGSNFTLKIRSTKLEDSAMYFCASSEFSSGGGSDTQYFGPGTRLTVL.